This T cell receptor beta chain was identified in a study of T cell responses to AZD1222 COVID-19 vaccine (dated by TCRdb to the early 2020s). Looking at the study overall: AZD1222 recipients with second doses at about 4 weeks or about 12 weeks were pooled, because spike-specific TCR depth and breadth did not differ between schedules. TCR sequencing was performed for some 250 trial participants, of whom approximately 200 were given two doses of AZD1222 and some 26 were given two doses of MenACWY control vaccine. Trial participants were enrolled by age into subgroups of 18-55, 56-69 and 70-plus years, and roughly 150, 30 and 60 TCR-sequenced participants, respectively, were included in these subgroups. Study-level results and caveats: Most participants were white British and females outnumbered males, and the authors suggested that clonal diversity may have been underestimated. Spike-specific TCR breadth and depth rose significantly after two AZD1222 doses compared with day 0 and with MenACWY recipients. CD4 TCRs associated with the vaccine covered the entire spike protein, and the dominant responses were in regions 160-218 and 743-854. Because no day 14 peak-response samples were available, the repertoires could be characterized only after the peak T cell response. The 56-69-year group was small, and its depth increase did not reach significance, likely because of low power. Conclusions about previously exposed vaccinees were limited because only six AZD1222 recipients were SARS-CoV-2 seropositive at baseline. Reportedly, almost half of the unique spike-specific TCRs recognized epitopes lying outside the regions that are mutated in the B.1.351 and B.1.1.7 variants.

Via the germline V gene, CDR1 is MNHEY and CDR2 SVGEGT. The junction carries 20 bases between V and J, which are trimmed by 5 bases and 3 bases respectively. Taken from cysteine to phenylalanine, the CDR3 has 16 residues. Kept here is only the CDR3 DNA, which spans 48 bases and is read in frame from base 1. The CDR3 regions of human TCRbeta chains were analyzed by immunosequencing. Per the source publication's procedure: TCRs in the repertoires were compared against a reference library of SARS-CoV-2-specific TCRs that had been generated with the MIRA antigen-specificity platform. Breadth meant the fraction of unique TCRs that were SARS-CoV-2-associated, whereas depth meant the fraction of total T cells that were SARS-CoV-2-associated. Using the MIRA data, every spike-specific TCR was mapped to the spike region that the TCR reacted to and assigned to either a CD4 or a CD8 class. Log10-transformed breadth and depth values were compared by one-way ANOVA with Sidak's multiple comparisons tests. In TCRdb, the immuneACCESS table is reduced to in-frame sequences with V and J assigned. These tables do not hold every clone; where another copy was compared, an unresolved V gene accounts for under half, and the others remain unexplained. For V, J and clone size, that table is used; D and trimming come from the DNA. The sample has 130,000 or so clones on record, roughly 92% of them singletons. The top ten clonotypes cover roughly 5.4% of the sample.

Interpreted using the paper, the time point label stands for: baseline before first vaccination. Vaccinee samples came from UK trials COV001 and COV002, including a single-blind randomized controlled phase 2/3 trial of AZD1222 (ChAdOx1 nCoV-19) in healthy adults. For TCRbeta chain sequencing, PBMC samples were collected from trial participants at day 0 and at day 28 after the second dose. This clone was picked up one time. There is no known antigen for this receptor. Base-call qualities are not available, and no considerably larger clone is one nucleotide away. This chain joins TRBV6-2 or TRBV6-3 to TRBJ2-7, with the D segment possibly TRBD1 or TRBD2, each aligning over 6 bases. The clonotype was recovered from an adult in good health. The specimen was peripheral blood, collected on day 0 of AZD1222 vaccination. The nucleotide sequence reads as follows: TGTGCCAGCAGTCTCCGACAGGTACAAGCGGGCTACGAGCAGTACTTC. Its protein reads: CASSLRQVQAGYEQYF.